A single sample gave rise to the 8 T cell receptor beta chains below, sequenced in a study of control samples from healthy donors and cancer patients. Repertoires were generated with immunoSEQ multiplex PCR, while TCRdb's copy carries only in-frame clones and drops some. Of some 130,000 clones in the sample, approximately 92% were seen once. The sample taken for sequencing was blood. The receptors stem from a middle-aged man in good health.

Regarding this clone: In the same sample, other DNA sequences code for this CDR3. The CDR3 is CASSLGGQGYNEQFF. The CDR3 DNA follows: TGCGCCAGCAGCTTGGGTGGACAGGGGTACAATGAGCAGTTCTTC. V gene TRBV5-1 combines with J gene TRBJ2-1; 9 positions agree with TRBD1. Germline V gene sequence: CDR1 SGHRS, CDR2 YFSETQ. The CDR3 contains 15 residues. The junction had 2 bases not matched to a gene; V was cut back by 0 bases and J by 4 bases.

V usage is TRBV5-6 and J usage is TRBJ2-1; D tentatively fits TRBD1 or TRBD2 (5 bases each). Trimming removed 3 bases from V and 5 bases from J, with 9 bases in between. The CDR3 loop spans 13 amino acids. Germline loops: CDR1 SGHDT, CDR2 YYEEEE. The CDR3: CASSYGTDNEQFF. CDR3 sequence (DNA): TGTGCCAGCAGCTACGGGACGGACAATGAGCAGTTCTTC.

CDR3 in amino acids: CASSPPGQDFLSNQPQHF. CDR3 in DNA: TGTGCCAGCAGTCCTCCGGGACAGGACTTTCTTAGCAATCAGCCCCAGCATTTT. The V gene is TRBV2, the J gene TRBJ1-5, with 8 bases that match TRBD1. The germline gives CDR1 SNHLY, CDR2 FYNNEI. The CDR3 runs 18 residues. V dropped 5 bases and J dropped 0; count of bases not matched to a gene: 12. The entire variable domain, with the rest obtained from reference TRBV2 and TRBJ1-5, is as follows: EPEVTQTPSHQVTQMGQEVILRCVPISNHLYFYWYRQILGQKVEFLVSFYNNEISEKSEIFDDQFSVERPDGSNFTLKIRSTKLEDSAMYFCASSPPGQDFLSNQPQHFGDGTRLSIL.

This sequence joins TRBV6-5 and TRBJ1-4, with TRBD1 matching 9 bases. Germline CDR1 MNHEY, CDR2 SVGAGI. CDR3 length: 16 amino acids. After removal of 2 bases from V and 4 bases from J, the junction contained 5 bases not matched to a gene. CDR3 sequence (DNA): TGTGCCAGCAGTTACCCGACAGGGGGTTATAATGAAAAACTGTTTTTT. Translated: CASSYPTGGYNEKLFF.

This chain joins TRBV5-6 and TRBJ1-1; the D is unclear. V was cut by 2 bases and J by 0 bases, with 8 bases left in between. Germline V gene lookup returns CDR1 SGHDT and CDR2 YYEEEE. This CDR3 spans 14 amino acids. The CDR3 DNA reads TGTGCCAGCAGCTTTTTTGACGTGAACACTGAAGCTTTCTTT. As protein: CASSFFDVNTEAFF.

The rearrangement joins TRBV28 to TRBJ2-7; unclear D gene. The length of the CDR3 is 11 residues. Trimming left V 5 bases short and J 6 bases short, with 8 bases between. Germline CDR1 reads MDHEN; CDR2 reads SYDVKM. The CDR3 DNA reads as TGTGCCAGCAGTCTAACGCGCGAGCAGTACTTC. Its translation is CASSLTREQYF.

The CDR3 DNA sequence: TGTGCCAGCAGCTTGGGACAGGGGGCCGGGGAGCTGTTTTTT. Translated: CASSLGQGAGELFF. The V gene is TRBV5-8, the J gene TRBJ2-2; 9 nucleotides match TRBD1. This CDR3 is 14 amino acids long. V shed 0 bases, J shed 6 bases, and the junction held 0 bases outside the gene matches. Looked up from germline, CDR1 is SGHTS and CDR2 is YDEGEE.

The V and J genes are TRBV6-1 and TRBJ2-3; 7 nucleotides align to TRBD1. V dropped 3 bases and J dropped 2; count of bases not matched to a gene: 8. This CDR3 spans 16 amino acids. CDR1 is MNHNS and CDR2 is SASEGT in the germline V gene. CDR3: CASSETDRTTTDTQYF. Here the CDR3 DNA reads TGTGCCAGCAGTGAGACGGACAGGACGACCACAGATACGCAGTATTTT.